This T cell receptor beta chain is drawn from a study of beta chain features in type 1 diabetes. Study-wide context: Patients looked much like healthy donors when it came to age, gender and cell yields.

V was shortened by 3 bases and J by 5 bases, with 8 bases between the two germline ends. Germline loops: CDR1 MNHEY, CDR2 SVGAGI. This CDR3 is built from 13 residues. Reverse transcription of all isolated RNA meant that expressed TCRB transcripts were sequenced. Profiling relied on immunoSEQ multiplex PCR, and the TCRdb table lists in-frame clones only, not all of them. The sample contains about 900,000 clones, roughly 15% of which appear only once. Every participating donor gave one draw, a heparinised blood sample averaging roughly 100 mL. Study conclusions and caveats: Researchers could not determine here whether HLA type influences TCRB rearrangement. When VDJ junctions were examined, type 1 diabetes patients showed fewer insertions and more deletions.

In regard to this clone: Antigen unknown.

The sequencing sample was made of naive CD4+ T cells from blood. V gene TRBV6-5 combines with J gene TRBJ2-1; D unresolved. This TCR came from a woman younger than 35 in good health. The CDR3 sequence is CASSYYGDNEQFF. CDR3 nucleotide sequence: TGTGCCAGCAGTTATTACGGAGACAATGAGCAGTTCTTC.